This T cell receptor beta chain was captured in a study of blood T cell repertoires in COVID-19. Overall study: There were acute and convalescent COVID-19 samples, and they came from the United States, Italy and Spain. The analysed material was cDNA or gDNA that came from T cells, B-cell-depleted T cells, or PBMCs.

Trimming removed 5 bases from V and 3 bases from J; junction bases left unmatched: 9. The CDR3 contains 16 residues. CDR1 and CDR2 (germline): MNHEY, SVGEGT. Original processing notes: Estimation of nucleated cell counts relied on the amplification of reference gene primers. Repertoires were generated with immunoSEQ multiplex PCR, while TCRdb's copy carries only in-frame clones and drops some. That table gives V, J and clone size, and the DNA gave D and trimming. The sample shows approximately 24,000 clones, 82% of them seen only once. This sequence originates from a human donor in a cohort sampled during active COVID-19. The chain has TRBV6-2 or TRBV6-3 and TRBJ1-1, with 10 bases aligning to TRBD1. Sequenced: peripheral blood. The CDR3, as DNA: TGTGCCAGCAGTGACCCGGGACAGGGGTTGGACACTGAAGCTTTCTTT. Translating gives CASSDPGQGLDTEAFF.